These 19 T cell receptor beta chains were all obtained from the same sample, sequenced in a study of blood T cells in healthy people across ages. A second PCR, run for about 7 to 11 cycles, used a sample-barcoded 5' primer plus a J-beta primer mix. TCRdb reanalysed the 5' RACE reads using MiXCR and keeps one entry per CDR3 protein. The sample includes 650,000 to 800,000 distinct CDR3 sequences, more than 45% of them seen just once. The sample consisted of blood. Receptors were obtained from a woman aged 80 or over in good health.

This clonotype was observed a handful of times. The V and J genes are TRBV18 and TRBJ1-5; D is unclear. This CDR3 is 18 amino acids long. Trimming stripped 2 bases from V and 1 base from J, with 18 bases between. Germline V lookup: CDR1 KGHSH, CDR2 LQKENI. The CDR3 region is CASSPGMPQIGSNQPQHF. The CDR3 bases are TGTGCCAGCTCACCAGGGATGCCCCAAATAGGGAGCAATCAGCCCCAGCATTTT.

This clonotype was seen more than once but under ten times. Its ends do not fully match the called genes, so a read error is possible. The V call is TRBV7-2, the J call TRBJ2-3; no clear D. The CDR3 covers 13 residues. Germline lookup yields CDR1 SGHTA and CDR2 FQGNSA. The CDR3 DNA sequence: TGTGCCGGCAGCTATTATGGGGAAGATACGCAGTATTTT. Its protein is CAGSYYGEDTQYF.

CDR3 coding DNA: TGCAGCGTTGGGGACAGTGTGCAGTACTTC. It encodes CSVGDSVQYF. The gene calls are TRBV29-1 and TRBJ2-5; 7 nucleotides agree with TRBD1. The CDR3 extends over 10 amino acids. The germline V gene encodes CDR1 SQVTM and CDR2 ANQGSEA. V gave up 4 bases and J gave up 11 bases; unmatched junction bases: 4.

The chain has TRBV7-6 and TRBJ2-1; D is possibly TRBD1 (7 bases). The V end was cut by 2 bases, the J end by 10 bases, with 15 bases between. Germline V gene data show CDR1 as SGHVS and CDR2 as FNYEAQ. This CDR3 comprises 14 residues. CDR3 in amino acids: CASSLSGGPEEQFF. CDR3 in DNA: TGTGCCAGCAGCTTATCAGGGGGGCCGGAGGAGCAGTTCTTC.

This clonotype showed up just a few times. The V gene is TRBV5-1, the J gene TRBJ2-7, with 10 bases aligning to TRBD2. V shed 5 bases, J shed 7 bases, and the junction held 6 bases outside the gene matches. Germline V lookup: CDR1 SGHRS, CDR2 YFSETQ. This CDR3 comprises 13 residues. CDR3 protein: CASRTSGDNEQYF. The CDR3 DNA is TGCGCCAGCAGAACTAGCGGGGACAATGAGCAGTACTTC.

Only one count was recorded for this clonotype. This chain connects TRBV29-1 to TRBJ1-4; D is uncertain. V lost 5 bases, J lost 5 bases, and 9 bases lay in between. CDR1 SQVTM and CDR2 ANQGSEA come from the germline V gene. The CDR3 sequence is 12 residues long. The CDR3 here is CSVLEANEKLFF. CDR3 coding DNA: TGCAGCGTTTTAGAGGCCAATGAAAAACTGTTTTTT.

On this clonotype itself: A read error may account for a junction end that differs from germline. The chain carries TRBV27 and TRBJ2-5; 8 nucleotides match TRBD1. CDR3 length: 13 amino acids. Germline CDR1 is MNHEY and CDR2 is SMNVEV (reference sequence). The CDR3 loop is CASSWTGTEAQYF. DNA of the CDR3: TGTGCCAGCAGTTGGACAGGGACAGAGGCCCAGTACTTC.

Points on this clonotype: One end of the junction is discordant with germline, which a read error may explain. The CDR3 protein is CASTPQTNTAELFF. The CDR3 DNA reads TGTGCCAGCACCCCACAGACGAACACCGCGGAGCTGTTTTTT. The gene calls are TRBV12-3 or TRBV12-4 and TRBJ2-2; D ambiguous. This CDR3 has 14 residues.

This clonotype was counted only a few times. The CDR3 bases are TGTGCCACCAGTGATTCCCGGACGAGGCAGTTCTTC. This codes for CATSDSRTRQFF. The chain links TRBV24-1 to TRBJ2-1; D is unresolved. The CDR3 is 12 residues long. In germline, CDR1 is KGHDR, CDR2 SFDVKD. The V end lost 2 bases, the J end lost 12 bases, and 10 bases lay between the germline ends.

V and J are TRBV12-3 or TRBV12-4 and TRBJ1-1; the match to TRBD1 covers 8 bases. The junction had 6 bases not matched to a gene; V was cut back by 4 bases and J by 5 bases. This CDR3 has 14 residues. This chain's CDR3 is CASSYRTGRTEAFF. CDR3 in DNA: TGTGCCAGCAGTTATCGGACAGGGAGGACTGAAGCTTTCTTT.

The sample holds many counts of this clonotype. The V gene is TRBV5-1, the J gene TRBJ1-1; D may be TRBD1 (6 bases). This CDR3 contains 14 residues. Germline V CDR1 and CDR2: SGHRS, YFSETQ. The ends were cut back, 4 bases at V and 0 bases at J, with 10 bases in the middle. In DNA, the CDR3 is TGCGCCAGCAGCACACAGGGCATGAACACTGAAGCTTTCTTT. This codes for CASSTQGMNTEAFF.

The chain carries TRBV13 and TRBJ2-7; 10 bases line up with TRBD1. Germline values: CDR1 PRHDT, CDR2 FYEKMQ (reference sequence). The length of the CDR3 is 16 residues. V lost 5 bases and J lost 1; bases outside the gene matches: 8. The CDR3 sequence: CASSKPGTGASYEQYF. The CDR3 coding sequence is TGTGCCAGCAGCAAGCCCGGGACAGGGGCATCCTACGAGCAGTACTTC.

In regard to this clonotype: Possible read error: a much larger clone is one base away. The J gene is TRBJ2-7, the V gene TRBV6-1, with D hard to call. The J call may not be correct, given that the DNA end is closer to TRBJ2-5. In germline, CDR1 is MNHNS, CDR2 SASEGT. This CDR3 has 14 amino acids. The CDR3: CASGEQWLRETQYF. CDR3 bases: TGTGCCAGCGGTGAACAATGGCTTCGGGAGACCCAGTACTTC.

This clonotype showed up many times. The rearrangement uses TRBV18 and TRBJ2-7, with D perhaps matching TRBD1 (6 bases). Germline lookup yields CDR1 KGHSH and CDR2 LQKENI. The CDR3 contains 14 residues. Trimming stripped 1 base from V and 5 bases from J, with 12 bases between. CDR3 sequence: CASSPRQGTDEQYF. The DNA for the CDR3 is TGTGCCAGCTCACCACGTCAGGGGACCGACGAGCAGTACTTC.

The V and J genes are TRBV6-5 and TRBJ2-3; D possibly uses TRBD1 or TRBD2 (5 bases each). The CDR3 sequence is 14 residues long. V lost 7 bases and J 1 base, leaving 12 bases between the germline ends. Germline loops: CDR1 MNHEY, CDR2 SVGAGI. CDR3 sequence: CASNARGRTDTQYF. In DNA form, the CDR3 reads TGTGCCAGCAACGCGAGGGGCCGCACAGATACGCAGTATTTT.

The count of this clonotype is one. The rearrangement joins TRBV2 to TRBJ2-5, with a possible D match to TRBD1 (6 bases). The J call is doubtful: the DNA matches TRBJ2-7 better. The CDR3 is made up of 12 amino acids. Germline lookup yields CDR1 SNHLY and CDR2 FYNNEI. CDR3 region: CASSRGSGEQYF. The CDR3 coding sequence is TGTGCCAGCAGTAGGGGGTCGGGCGAGCAGTACTTC.

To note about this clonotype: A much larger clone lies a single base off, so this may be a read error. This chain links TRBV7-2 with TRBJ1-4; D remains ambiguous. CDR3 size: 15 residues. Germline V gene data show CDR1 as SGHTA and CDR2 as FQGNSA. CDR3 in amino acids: CVSSPQAATNEKLFF. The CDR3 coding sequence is TGTGTCAGCAGCCCTCAGGCGGCAACTAATGAAAAACTGTTTTTT.

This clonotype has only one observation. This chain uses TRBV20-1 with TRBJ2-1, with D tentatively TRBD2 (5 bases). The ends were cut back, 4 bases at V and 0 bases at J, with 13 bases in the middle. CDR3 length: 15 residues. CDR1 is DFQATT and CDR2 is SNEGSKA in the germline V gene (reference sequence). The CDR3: CSAMGAPGSYNEQFF. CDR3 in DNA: TGCAGTGCTATGGGAGCCCCCGGCTCCTACAATGAGCAGTTCTTC.

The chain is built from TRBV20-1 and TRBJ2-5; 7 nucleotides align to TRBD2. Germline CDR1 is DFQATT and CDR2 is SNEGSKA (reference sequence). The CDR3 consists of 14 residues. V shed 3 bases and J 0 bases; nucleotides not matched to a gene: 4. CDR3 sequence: CSASSGWNQETQYF. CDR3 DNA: TGCAGTGCTAGTAGCGGGTGGAACCAAGAGACCCAGTACTTC.